This T cell receptor (beta chain) was profiled in a study of patients and donors after allogeneic stem cell transplantation. The CDR3 runs 15 residues. Per germline, CDR1 SGHVS and CDR2 FQNEAQ. With 1 base removed from V and 4 bases from J, the gap between germline ends came to 13 bases. TCRdb analysed the RT-PCR reads with MiXCR anew, one entry per CDR3 protein. The sample holds tens of thousands of distinct CDR3 sequences, around 5% seen once. There are many counts of this clonotype. The clonotype was recovered from a human donor who was either an allogeneic HSCT recipient or a stem cell or donor lymphocyte infusion donor (not recorded which). It is not recorded whose cells these are; they may come from a transplant donor. Sequencing was performed on blood, either unsorted or a sorted T cell fraction (not recorded which). J is TRBJ1-1 and V is TRBV7-8; D perhaps matches TRBD1 (6 bases). CDR3: CASSLEAQGSTEAFF. The CDR3 nucleotides are TGTGCCAGCAGCTTAGAGGCTCAGGGGAGCACTGAAGCTTTCTTT.